This T cell receptor beta chain originates from a study of lymphopenia after photon versus proton radiotherapy (dated by TCRdb to between 2019 and 2020). Background for the entire study: Photon and proton radiation therapy were compared by the study for their immunological effects in patients with gastrointestinal tumors who developed high-grade lymphopenia. The cohort comprised 20 to 25 patients with gastrointestinal tumors who received either photon or proton therapy and then developed lymphopenia. The study was designed to characterize how the impact on the immune system differs between the two radiation modalities.

Libraries were built with the immunoSEQ multiplex PCR assay. Alongside multiparametric flow cytometry, deep sequencing of rearranged TCR beta loci was used to profile the T cell repertoires. The table was pulled from immuneACCESS by TCRdb, which kept in-frame rearrangements only. Such tables lose some clones; where checked, under half of the loss comes from unresolved V genes, and the rest has no known cause. The sample table contains 83,000 or so clones; only one count was recorded for around 80% of them. The ten biggest clones cover over 1.1% of the sample. For this clone: The clone's antigen remains unknown. Per-base quality was not reported, and no clone a single base away is much larger than it.

The CDR3 spans 18 residues, from the cysteine through the phenylalanine. Left in the record is the CDR3 DNA by itself, 54 bases read in frame from the first base. Based on the germline V gene, the CDR1 and CDR2 sequences are LGHNA and YSLEER. The V and J ends are trimmed by 0 bases and 1 base, leaving 15 bases between them. Results the study describes overall, beyond this receptor: Proton-treated patients stayed relatively stable during treatment, while photon-treated patients lost naive T cells and TCR diversity and gained effector/memory populations. The authors looked at the survival association only in patients who died, and they framed better survival with proton therapy as a possibility rather than a demonstrated result. Across the cohort, a larger post-nadir drop in TCR diversity was inversely correlated with overall survival time among patients who died. After the lymphocyte count nadir, repertoires from photon-treated patients showed oligoclonal expansion, particularly of CD8+ Temra cells, and this expansion drove the decline in diversity.

Recombination linked TRBV4-3 to TRBJ1-4; the D gene is possibly TRBD1, with 5 bases matching. The input for sequencing was peripheral blood, taken from a patient treated with proton-based radiotherapy. This sequence originates from a man aged 55 to 69 with pancreatic cancer. In nucleotides, the sequence is TGCGCCAGCAGCCAAGATTACGCGGGGGGTGGAACTAATGAAAAACTGTTTTTT. Its translation reads: CASSQDYAGGGTNEKLFF.